Each of the 29 T cell receptor beta chains below was sequenced from the same sample in a study of blood T cells in healthy people across ages. Through a sample-barcoded 5' primer and a J-beta primer mix, a second PCR was run for about 6 to 12 cycles. TCRdb passed the 5' RACE reads through MiXCR, listing each CDR3 protein once. The sample yields approximately 800,000 distinct CDR3 sequences, around 50% seen once. The sample consisted of blood. These receptors all come from a middle-aged man in good health.

The rearrangement uses TRBV7-2 and TRBJ2-7, with D tentatively TRBD2 (6 bases). Trimming left V 5 bases short and J 5 bases short, with 19 bases between. Germline assignment: CDR1 SGHTA and CDR2 FQGNSA. This CDR3 region has 15 residues. The CDR3 nucleotides are TGTGCCAGCAGCCAGCGGGCAGGAGAAACCCACGAGCAGTACTTC. Its protein product is CASSQRAGETHEQYF.

The chain carries TRBV16 and TRBJ2-7; possible D gene TRBD1, 6 bases. The CDR3 runs to 16 residues. Germline values: CDR1 KGHSY, CDR2 FQNENV. V lost 5 bases and J lost 2, with 19 bases in between. The CDR3 region is CASSFPRGGTTYEQYF. The CDR3 coding sequence is TGTGCCAGCAGCTTTCCCCGTGGGGGCACTACCTACGAGCAGTACTTC.

To note about this clonotype: At one end, the junction sequence differs from germline, possibly due to a read error. The chain couples TRBV12-3 or TRBV12-4 to TRBJ2-5; possible D gene TRBD1, 6 bases. CDR3 length: 13 residues. CDR3 protein: CASRVRGQEAQYF. The CDR3 bases are TGTGCCAGCAGGGTCCGGGGACAAGAGGCCCAGTACTTC.

The V call is TRBV21-1, the J call TRBJ1-5; no check of the table's D call, TRBD1, against the DNA was made. TRBV21-1 counts as a pseudogene. The CDR3 loop spans 17 amino acids. The CDR3 bases are TGTGCCAGCAGCAAAGGTTCGATAGAACAGGCTTATCAGCCCCAGCATTTT. It yields the protein CASSKGSIEQAYQPQHF.

CDR3 in DNA: TGTGCCAGCAGAGGACTAGCCGATGAGCAGTTCTTC. As protein: CASRGLADEQFF. This chain connects TRBV7-2 to TRBJ2-1; TRBD2 agrees at 8 bases. V was clipped by 6 bases and J by 8 bases; unmatched bases: 3. The CDR3 is 12 amino acids. The germline CDR1 and CDR2 sequences are SGHTA and FQGNSA. The full variable domain, in which reference TRBV7-2 and TRBJ2-1 provide the parts outside the CDR3, is GAGVSQSPSNKVTEKGKDVELRCDPISGHTALYWYRQSLGQGLEFLIYFQGNSAPDKSGLPSDRFSAERTGGSVSTLTIQRTQQEDSAVYLCASRGLADEQFFGPGTRLTVL.

This chain uses TRBV2 with TRBJ1-5, with D maybe TRBD1 (6 bases). CDR1 is SNHLY and CDR2 is FYNNEI in the germline V gene. CDR3 size: 14 residues. The ends were cut back, 5 bases at V and 2 bases at J, with 10 bases in the middle. CDR3 protein: CASSSGGGNQPQHF. The CDR3 bases are TGTGCCAGCAGTTCCGGGGGCGGCAATCAGCCCCAGCATTTT.

This clonotype was detected a few times. The chain links TRBV7-9 to TRBJ1-6, with a weak D call TRBD1 (6 bases). Looked up from germline, CDR1 is SEHNR and CDR2 is FQNEAQ (reference sequence). With 6 bases removed from V and 5 bases from J, the gap between germline ends came to 20 bases. CDR3 length: 17 residues. The CDR3 DNA reads as TGTGCCAGCAGGCCCATGGGGGGCAGACTAAATAATTCACCCCTCCACTTT. It yields the protein CASRPMGGRLNNSPLHF.

This clonotype appeared a few times. The gene calls are TRBV28 and TRBJ2-5, with a weak D call TRBD2 (6 bases). CDR1 and CDR2 from the germline V gene are MDHEN and SYDVKM. There are 14 residues in the CDR3. V shed 2 bases and J shed 5 bases, with 12 bases lying between them. The CDR3 bases are TGTGCCAGCAGTTTAGGAGGGTCGGGGGAGACCCAGTACTTC. Translated, it gives CASSLGGSGETQYF. Full variable domain (missing parts from reference TRBV28 and TRBJ2-5): DVKVTQSSRYLVKRTGEKVFLECVQDMDHENMFWYRQDPGLGLRLIYFSYDVKMKEKGDIPEGYSVSREKKERFSLILESASTNQTSMYLCASSLGGSGETQYFGPGTRLLVL.

This clonotype was detected many times. The chain recombines TRBV9 with TRBJ2-5, with 10 nucleotides matching TRBD2. Germline V gene data show CDR1 as SGDLS and CDR2 as YYNGEE. The CDR3 sequence is 15 residues long. After removal of 2 bases from V and 4 bases from J, the junction contained 5 bases not matched to a gene. CDR3 residues: CASSVSGRASETQYF. As DNA, the CDR3 is TGTGCCAGCAGCGTGAGCGGGAGGGCTTCAGAGACCCAGTACTTC.

This clonotype has more than one count but fewer than ten. The J gene is TRBJ2-3, the V gene TRBV28; D possibly uses TRBD1 or TRBD2 (5 bases each). The CDR3 totals 13 residues. V was pared by 7 bases and J by 5 bases, with 13 bases between. Germline CDR1 reads MDHEN; CDR2 reads SYDVKM. CDR3 residues: CASTEGRLDTQYF. The CDR3 bases are TGTGCCAGCACCGAGGGACGACTAGATACGCAGTATTTT.

In this sample, this clonotype turned up a few times. CDR3 in DNA: TGTGCCAGCAGCTTAGGCAGGGGGCTGTACTTC. This sequence encodes CASSLGRGLYF. The chain recombines TRBV7-9 with TRBJ2-7; 8 positions match TRBD1. CDR3 size: 11 residues. Germline CDR1 is SEHNR and CDR2 is FQNEAQ (reference sequence). The V segment lost 1 base and the J segment 12 bases; nucleotides outside the gene matches: 2. The full variable domain, completed using reference TRBV7-9 and TRBJ2-7, is DTGVSQNPRHKITKRGQNVTFRCDPISEHNRLYWYRQTLGQGPEFLTYFQNEAQLEKSRLLSDRFSAERPKGSFSTLEIQRTEQGDSAMYLCASSLGRGLYFGPGTRLTVT.

This rearrangement joins TRBV5-1 to TRBJ1-5, with 8 bases aligning to TRBD1. The CDR3 contains 20 residues. J gave up 4 bases and V 4 bases, and 22 bases lay outside the gene matches. The germline V gene has CDR1 SGHRS and CDR2 YFSETQ. This CDR3 is CASSVNYSRGRGLVNQPQHF. In DNA, the CDR3 is TGCGCCAGCAGCGTAAACTATTCCAGGGGGCGCGGCCTAGTTAATCAGCCCCAGCATTTT.

This sequence joins TRBV5-1 and TRBJ2-3, with TRBD2 matching over 11 bases. The CDR3 covers 16 residues. Germline-derived CDR1 and CDR2 are SGHRS and YFSETQ. V was pared by 4 bases and J by 3 bases, with 7 bases of the junction left unmatched. CDR3 region: CASSAMTSGTTDTQYF. The CDR3 bases are TGCGCCAGCAGCGCGATGACTAGCGGGACGACAGATACGCAGTATTTT.

This chain links TRBV10-2 with TRBJ2-5; D unresolved. The CDR3 has 11 amino acids. Trimming pared 3 bases from V and 7 bases from J, leaving 6 bases between. CDR1 is WSHSY and CDR2 is SAAADI in the germline V gene. The CDR3 region has the DNA TGCGCCAGCAGTGAAGAACGGACCCAGTACTTC. This gives the protein CASSEERTQYF.

There are a few counts of this clonotype. The chain has TRBV24-1 and TRBJ2-1; weak D call: TRBD2 (5 bases). The CDR3 is 11 amino acids. Germline V gene sequence: CDR1 KGHDR, CDR2 SFDVKD. V lost 9 bases, J lost 4 bases, and 6 bases lay in between. The CDR3 DNA is TGTGCCACCTGGAGGTACAATGAGCAGTTCTTC. Its translation: CATWRYNEQFF.

The chain recombines TRBV2 with TRBJ1-2; unclear D gene. The CDR3 consists of 12 residues. The V and J ends lost 4 bases and 11 bases respectively, with 14 bases between them. CDR1 and CDR2 from the germline V gene are SNHLY and FYNNEI. DNA of the CDR3: TGTGCCAGCAGTGGTTCCCGATGTGGGTACACCTTC. It codes for CASSGSRCGYTF.

The chain joins TRBV27 to TRBJ2-3; 8 nucleotides agree with TRBD2. The CDR3 loop spans 15 amino acids. Germline values: CDR1 MNHEY, CDR2 SMNVEV (reference sequence). The V segment lost 3 bases and the J segment 2 bases; nucleotides outside the gene matches: 4. The CDR3 loop reads CASSFDGGVTDTQYF. The DNA of the CDR3 is TGTGCCAGCAGTTTTGACGGGGGGGTCACAGATACGCAGTATTTT.

This clonotype was recorded a few times. The chain combines TRBV28 with TRBJ2-3, with D unclear. Germline CDR1 reads MDHEN; CDR2 reads SYDVKM. This CDR3 comprises 12 residues. Trimming shortened V by 3 bases and J by 5 bases, and 6 bases separated the two germline ends. In nucleotides, the CDR3 is TGTGCCAGCAGTTTTACCCGAGATACGCAGTATTTT. Its protein is CASSFTRDTQYF.

A few counts support this clonotype. The chain joins TRBV12-3 or TRBV12-4 to TRBJ2-7; D may match TRBD1 or TRBD2 (6 bases each). The CDR3 loop spans 15 amino acids. Trimming cost V 5 bases and J 4 bases, with 18 bases left between them. The CDR3 DNA follows: TGTGCCAGCAGTACGACCGGGACTGGGACATACGAGCAGTACTTC. Translating it yields CASSTTGTGTYEQYF.

The genes are TRBV6-6 and TRBJ2-7, with TRBD2 as a possible D gene (6 bases). V was cut by 0 bases and J by 0 bases, with 12 bases left in between. CDR1 and CDR2 (germline): MNHNY, SVGAGI (reference sequence). The CDR3 totals 16 residues. For the CDR3, the DNA is TGTGCCAGCAGTTACTCGGGCGGGACCGCCTCCTACGAGCAGTACTTC. It yields the protein CASSYSGGTASYEQYF.

The chain links TRBV9 to TRBJ2-7; 9 nucleotides align to TRBD1. With 7 bases clipped from V and 7 bases from J, the junction kept 12 bases outside the gene matches. Germline-derived CDR1 and CDR2 are SGDLS and YYNGEE. The CDR3 sequence is 14 residues long. In nucleotides, the CDR3 is TGTGCCAGCCGGCGGGGACAGGGTTCGGGGGAGCAGTACTTC. The encoded protein is CASRRGQGSGEQYF.

The chain couples TRBV7-2 to TRBJ1-5; 7 bases align to TRBD1. The V segment lost 2 bases and the J segment 3 bases; nucleotides outside the gene matches: 10. CDR1 and CDR2 from the germline V gene are SGHTA and FQGNSA. The CDR3 has 17 amino acids. The CDR3 sequence: CASSLYARTGFNQPQHF. CDR3 bases: TGTGCCAGCAGCTTATACGCTCGGACAGGTTTCAATCAGCCCCAGCATTTT.

The chain uses TRBV7-8 and TRBJ2-3, with 7 positions matching TRBD1. The trim removed 3 bases at V and 5 bases at J, leaving 14 bases unmatched. The germline V gene encodes CDR1 SGHVS and CDR2 FQNEAQ. The CDR3 is 17 residues long. Written as DNA, the CDR3 is TGTGCCAGCAGCTTGGTTAGCCGGTGGCAGGGGGTAGATACGCAGTATTTT. It translates to CASSLVSRWQGVDTQYF.

The CDR3 DNA reads TGTGCCAGCAGCTTAGTCCTAGCGAACGAGCAGTACTTC. It encodes CASSLVLANEQYF. This chain joins TRBV7-2 and TRBJ2-7; TRBD2 might be the D (6 bases). CDR3 length: 13 residues. Germline V gene lookup returns CDR1 SGHTA and CDR2 FQGNSA. Trimming took 1 base from V and 5 from J, leaving 9 bases between them.

This chain links TRBV7-2 with TRBJ1-2, with D tentatively TRBD1 (5 bases). The CDR3 has 14 residues. The germline gives CDR1 SGHTA, CDR2 FQGNSA. V lost 1 base to trimming and J lost 4 bases, with 10 bases between them. The CDR3 is CASSLGGVFYGYTF. Here the CDR3 DNA reads TGTGCCAGCAGCTTAGGGGGGGTCTTCTATGGCTACACCTTC.

As regards this clonotype: One junction end does not reproduce the germline sequence, and a read error may be involved. The V gene is TRBV11-2, the J gene TRBJ1-1, with unresolved D. This CDR3 is built from 13 residues. Germline values: CDR1 SGHAT, CDR2 FQNNGV. The CDR3 DNA is TGTGCCGGCAGTTTCTTCGAGGGAACTGAAGCTTTCTTT. It encodes CAGSFFEGTEAFF.

The genes are TRBV29-1 and TRBJ2-3; TRBD2 matches at 12 bases. V was pared by 4 bases and J by 4 bases, with 12 bases of the junction left unmatched. CDR3 length: 17 amino acids. The germline V gene encodes CDR1 SQVTM and CDR2 ANQGSEA. The CDR3 sequence: CSVVRLAGGIRPDTQYF. The CDR3 bases are TGCAGCGTTGTCCGGCTAGCGGGAGGGATCAGGCCAGATACGCAGTATTTT.

This clonotype was detected once. The chain has TRBV27 and TRBJ2-7; 7 nucleotides align to TRBD1. The DNA end is a closer match to TRBJ2-5, so the J assignment may be wrong. CDR3 length: 12 amino acids. In germline, CDR1 is MNHEY, CDR2 SMNVEV (reference sequence). The CDR3 reads CATRTGGETQYF. CDR3 coding DNA: TGTGCCACCAGGACAGGTGGAGAGACCCAGTACTTC.

This clonotype has only a few counts. The genes are TRBV9 and TRBJ1-5; D is perhaps TRBD1 (5 bases). The CDR3 has 14 residues. Germline CDR1 and CDR2: SGDLS and YYNGEE. V lost 0 bases and J lost 3, with 7 bases in between. CDR3 amino acids: CASSVGQYNQPQHF. The CDR3 DNA reads as TGTGCCAGCAGCGTAGGACAGTACAATCAGCCCCAGCATTTT.